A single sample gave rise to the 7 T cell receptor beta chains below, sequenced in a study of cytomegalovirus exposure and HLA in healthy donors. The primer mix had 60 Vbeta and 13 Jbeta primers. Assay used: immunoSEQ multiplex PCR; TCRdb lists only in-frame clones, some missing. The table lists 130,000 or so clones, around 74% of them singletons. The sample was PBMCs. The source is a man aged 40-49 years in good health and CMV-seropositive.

CDR3 in amino acids: CASSQDLRQETQYF. In DNA, the CDR3 is TGTGCCAGCAGCCAAGATTTGCGGCAAGAGACCCAGTACTTC. This chain uses TRBV14 with TRBJ2-5, with D unclear. V dropped 0 bases and J dropped 2 bases, with 7 bases sitting between them. Germline-derived CDR1 and CDR2 are SGHDN and FVKESK. The CDR3 totals 14 residues.

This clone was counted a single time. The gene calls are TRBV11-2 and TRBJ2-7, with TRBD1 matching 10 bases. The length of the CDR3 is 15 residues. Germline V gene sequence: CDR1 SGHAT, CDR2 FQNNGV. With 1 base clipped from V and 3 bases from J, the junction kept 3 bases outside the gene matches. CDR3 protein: CASSLGDRGHYEQYF. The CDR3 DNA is TGTGCCAGCAGCTTAGGCGACAGGGGGCACTACGAGCAGTACTTC.

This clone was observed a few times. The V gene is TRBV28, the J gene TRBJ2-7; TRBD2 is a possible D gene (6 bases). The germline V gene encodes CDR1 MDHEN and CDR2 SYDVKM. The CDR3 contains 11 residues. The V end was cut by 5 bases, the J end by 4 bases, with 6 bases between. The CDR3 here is CASSREYEQYF. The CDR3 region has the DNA TGTGCCAGCAGTCGGGAGTACGAGCAGTACTTC.

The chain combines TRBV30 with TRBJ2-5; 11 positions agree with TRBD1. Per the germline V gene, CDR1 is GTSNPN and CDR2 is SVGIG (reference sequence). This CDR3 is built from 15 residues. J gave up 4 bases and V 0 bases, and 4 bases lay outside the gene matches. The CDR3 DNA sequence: TGTGCCTGGAGTGTTGGACAGGGGGCGCGAGAGACCCAGTACTTC. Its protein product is CAWSVGQGARETQYF. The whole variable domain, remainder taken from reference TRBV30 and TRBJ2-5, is SQTIHQWPATLVQPVGSPLSLECTVEGTSNPNLYWYRQAAGRGLQLLFYSVGIGQISSEVPQNLSASRPQDRQFILSSKKLLLSDSGFYLCAWSVGQGARETQYFGPGTRLLVL.

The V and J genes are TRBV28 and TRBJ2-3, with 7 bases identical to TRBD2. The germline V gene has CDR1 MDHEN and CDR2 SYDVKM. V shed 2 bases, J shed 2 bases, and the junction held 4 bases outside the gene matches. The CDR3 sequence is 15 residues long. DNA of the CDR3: TGTGCCAGCAGTTTAGCTAGCGGCCTCACAGATACGCAGTATTTT. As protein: CASSLASGLTDTQYF.

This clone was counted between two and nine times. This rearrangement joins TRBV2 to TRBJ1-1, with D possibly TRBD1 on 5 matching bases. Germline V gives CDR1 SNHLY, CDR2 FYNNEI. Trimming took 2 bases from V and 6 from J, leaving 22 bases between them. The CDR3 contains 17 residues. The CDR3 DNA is TGTGCCAGCAGTGAAAACAGGTTGGGGCCTCTGGATCCTGAAGCTTTCTTT. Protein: CASSENRLGPLDPEAFF.

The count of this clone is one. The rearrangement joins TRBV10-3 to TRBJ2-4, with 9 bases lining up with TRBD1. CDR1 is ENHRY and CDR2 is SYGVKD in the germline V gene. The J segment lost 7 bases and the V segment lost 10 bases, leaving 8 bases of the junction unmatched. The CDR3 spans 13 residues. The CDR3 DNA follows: TGTGCCACCGCTAGACAGGGGGAGAACATTCAGTACTTC. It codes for CATARQGENIQYF.